Listed here are 29 T cell receptor beta chains from one sample, sequenced in a study of blood T cell repertoires in COVID-19. The table came from immunoSEQ multiplex PCR; TCRdb's copy has only in-frame clones and leaves some out. The data hold 150,000 or so clones, with more than 70% observed a single time. Sample: PBMCs or T cells enriched from blood (not recorded which). These receptors were collected from a woman aged 45-59 years in a cohort exposed to, infected with or recovered from COVID-19 (not recorded which).

The chain couples TRBV28 to TRBJ1-1; D ambiguous. CDR1 and CDR2 from the germline V gene are MDHEN and SYDVKM. The V end was cut by 7 bases, the J end by 4 bases, with 19 bases between. The CDR3 consists of 15 residues. CDR3 loop: CASMERRFGGTEAFF. Written as DNA, the CDR3 is TGTGCCAGCATGGAACGACGATTTGGCGGCACTGAAGCTTTCTTT.

Turning to this clone: Other DNA sequences in this sample translate to the same CDR3. The CDR3 DNA follows: TGTGCCAGCAGCGCGTCAGGGAACACTGAAGCTTTCTTT. As protein: CASSASGNTEAFF. The gene calls are TRBV7-6 and TRBJ1-1, with D unclear. Trimming shortened V by 5 bases and J by 1 base, and 8 bases separated the two germline ends. The CDR3 contains 13 residues. Germline assignment: CDR1 SGHVS and CDR2 FNYEAQ.

The chain has TRBV21-1 and TRBJ2-7; TRBD1, the D gene given by the table, was not confirmed from the DNA. TRBV21-1 is a pseudogene. This CDR3 region has 12 residues. The CDR3 loop reads CATDRVSGEQYF. The CDR3 DNA reads as TGTGCCACCGACAGGGTTTCCGGCGAGCAGTACTTC.

V gene TRBV7-8 combines with J gene TRBJ1-5, with TRBD1 matching over 8 bases. The CDR3 runs 14 residues. Trimming took 5 bases from V and 2 from J; bases not matched to a gene: 2. Looked up from germline, CDR1 is SGHVS and CDR2 is FQNEAQ. For the CDR3, the DNA is TGTGCCAGCAGCCCAGGGGGCGGCAATCAGCCCCAGCATTTT. Amino acids: CASSPGGGNQPQHF.

J is TRBJ2-3 and V is TRBV5-1; D perhaps matches TRBD1 (6 bases). Per germline, CDR1 SGHRS and CDR2 YFSETQ. The CDR3 has 15 amino acids. Trimming left V 5 bases short and J 13 bases short, with 26 bases between. The CDR3 loop is CASRESARRTAEKYF. The CDR3 coding sequence is TGCGCCAGCAGGGAGAGCGCCAGGAGGACAGCCGAGAAGTATTTT.

This chain links TRBV30 with TRBJ1-4; the match to TRBD1 covers 9 bases. CDR1 and CDR2 from the germline V gene are GTSNPN and SVGIG (reference sequence). This CDR3 contains 14 residues. Losses at the gene ends were 4 bases for V and 6 bases for J; bases not matched to a gene: 6. CDR3 amino acids: CAWNRDRADEKLFF. The CDR3 DNA reads TGTGCCTGGAACAGGGACAGGGCGGATGAAAAACTGTTTTTT.

The table lists this clone with a count of one. This rearrangement joins TRBV18 to TRBJ1-1; D remains ambiguous. CDR1 is KGHSH, CDR2 LQKENI, per germline. Trimming took 0 bases from V and 3 from J, leaving 11 bases between them. The CDR3 sequence is 15 residues long. CDR3 DNA sequence: TGTGCCAGCTCACCACCCCGAATGAGGGACACTGAAGCTTTCTTT. Translation gives CASSPPRMRDTEAFF.

This chain connects TRBV28 to TRBJ1-6; D call uncertain. Germline CDR1 reads MDHEN; CDR2 reads SYDVKM. V gave up 8 bases and J gave up 0 bases, with 5 bases separating them. The CDR3 runs to 13 residues. CDR3 sequence (DNA): TGTGCCAGCTCGAGCTCCTATAATTCACCCCTCCACTTT. This gives the protein CASSSSYNSPLHF.

This chain joins TRBV7-2 and TRBJ2-5, with D tentatively TRBD2 (5 bases). The germline V gene encodes CDR1 SGHTA and CDR2 FQGNSA. The CDR3 has 14 residues. The V end lost 4 bases, the J end lost 5 bases, and 14 bases lay between the germline ends. The CDR3 DNA reads TGTGCCAGCAGCTCCCCTGGCGGGTGGGAGACCCAGTACTTC. It encodes CASSSPGGWETQYF. The variable domain in full, with the rest retrieved from reference TRBV7-2 and TRBJ2-5, is GAGVSQSPSNKVTEKGKDVELRCDPISGHTALYWYRQSLGQGLEFLIYFQGNSAPDKSGLPSDRFSAERTGGSVSTLTIQRTQQEDSAVYLCASSSPGGWETQYFGPGTRLLVL.

J is TRBJ2-1 and V is TRBV28; D might be TRBD2 (5 bases). CDR1 is MDHEN and CDR2 is SYDVKM in the germline V gene. The CDR3 loop spans 12 amino acids. Trimming took 3 bases from V and 7 from J, leaving 7 bases between them. The CDR3 sequence is CASSLRRNEQFF. The CDR3 DNA follows: TGTGCCAGCAGTTTGAGGAGGAATGAGCAGTTCTTC.

The chain couples TRBV9 to TRBJ2-3, with 7 bases aligning to TRBD2. Germline CDR1 reads SGDLS; CDR2 reads YYNGEE. The CDR3 spans 15 residues. V lost 3 bases, J lost 8 bases, and 12 bases stayed unmatched. This CDR3 reads CASSARLAEGGTQYF. CDR3 sequence (DNA): TGTGCCAGCAGCGCCCGACTAGCAGAAGGCGGTACGCAGTATTTT. The full variable domain, in which reference TRBV9 and TRBJ2-3 provide the parts outside the CDR3, is DSGVTQTPKHLITATGQRVTLRCSPRSGDLSVYWYQQSLDQGLQFLIQYYNGEERAKGNILERFSAQQFPDLHSELNLSSLELGDSALYFCASSARLAEGGTQYFGPGTRLTVL.

The chain employs TRBV11-3 and TRBJ2-7, with D tentatively TRBD1 (6 bases). The ends were cut back, 4 bases at V and 0 bases at J, with 7 bases in the middle. Germline lookup yields CDR1 SGHNT and CDR2 YENEEA. The CDR3 has 13 residues. The CDR3 reads CASSYRASYEQYF. The CDR3 region has the DNA TGTGCCAGCAGCTACAGGGCCTCCTACGAGCAGTACTTC.

This rearrangement joins TRBV30 to TRBJ2-3; 8 bases are a match to TRBD1. J gave up 1 base and V 8 bases, and 8 bases lay outside the gene matches. CDR1 is GTSNPN, CDR2 SVGIG, per germline (reference sequence). This CDR3 is 14 amino acids long. DNA for the CDR3: TGTGCCGGCTTAGGACAGGGAGGCACAGATACGCAGTATTTT. Translated, it gives CAGLGQGGTDTQYF. Filled out from reference TRBV30 and TRBJ2-3, the complete variable domain reads SQTIHQWPATLVQPVGSPLSLECTVEGTSNPNLYWYRQAAGRGLQLLFYSVGIGQISSEVPQNLSASRPQDRQFILSSKKLLLSDSGFYLCAGLGQGGTDTQYFGPGTRLTVL.

The chain carries TRBV28 and TRBJ2-2, with TRBD1 identical over 7 bases. The trim removed 5 bases at V and 1 base at J, leaving 10 bases unmatched. This CDR3 comprises 17 residues. Germline CDR1 is MDHEN and CDR2 is SYDVKM. The CDR3 loop reads CASSGFGTVENTGELFF. CDR3 sequence (DNA): TGTGCCAGCAGTGGGTTTGGGACAGTTGAGAACACCGGGGAGCTGTTTTTT.

The chain carries TRBV5-1 and TRBJ2-2; TRBD2 is a possible D gene (7 bases). V dropped 5 bases and J dropped 4 bases, with 12 bases sitting between them. The CDR3 loop spans 14 amino acids. Looked up from germline, CDR1 is SGHRS and CDR2 is YFSETQ. This CDR3 reads CASSRGGGTGELFF. CDR3 DNA sequence: TGCGCCAGCAGTAGGGGGGGCGGCACCGGGGAGCTGTTTTTT.

CDR3 in amino acids: CASSYPGQGRSEQFF. The CDR3 nucleotides are TGTGCCAGCAGTTACCCGGGACAGGGCAGGAGTGAGCAGTTCTTC. The chain has TRBV6-2 or TRBV6-3 and TRBJ2-1, with 9 bases matching TRBD1. V lost 2 bases, J lost 9 bases, and 8 bases stayed unmatched. This CDR3 comprises 15 residues. Per the germline V gene, CDR1 is MNHEY and CDR2 is SVGEGT.

The chain recombines TRBV7-9 with TRBJ1-6, with a possible D match to TRBD1 (6 bases). Germline lookup yields CDR1 SEHNR and CDR2 FQNEAQ (reference sequence). V lost 5 bases to trimming and J lost 8 bases, with 13 bases between them. There are 14 residues in the CDR3. The CDR3 bases are TGTGCCAGCAGCAGCAGACAGGTTTATTCACCCCTCCACTTT. This sequence encodes CASSSRQVYSPLHF.

The genes are TRBV5-1 and TRBJ2-7; 16 nucleotides align to TRBD2. After removal of 4 bases from V and 5 bases from J, the junction contained 12 bases not matched to a gene. CDR3 length: 18 amino acids. The germline gives CDR1 SGHRS, CDR2 YFSETQ. The DNA for the CDR3 is TGCGCCAGCAGCAAAACCGGGACTAGCGGGGGGGACCTGCACGAGCAGTACTTC. As protein: CASSKTGTSGGDLHEQYF.

In this sample, this clone turned up a few times. This chain's CDR3 is CASSPVLGGGAEAFF. The CDR3 bases are TGTGCCAGCAGCCCCGTTCTTGGGGGGGGCGCTGAAGCTTTCTTT. The chain is built from TRBV5-8 and TRBJ1-1; D perhaps matches TRBD1 (6 bases). From germline, CDR1 is SGHTS and CDR2 YDEGEE. The CDR3 covers 15 residues. Between the trimmed V and J ends, which lost 4 bases and 6 bases, there was a span of 19 bases. The full variable domain, with the rest looked up from reference TRBV5-8 and TRBJ1-1, is EAGVTQSPTHLIKTRGQQATLRCSPISGHTSVYWYQQALGLGLQFLLWYDEGEERNRGNFPPRFSGRQFPNYSSELNVNALELEDSALYLCASSPVLGGGAEAFFGQGTRLTVV.

The chain couples TRBV3-1 (or the pseudogene TRBV3-2) to TRBJ2-5; 12 bases line up with TRBD2. The germline V gene has CDR1 LGHDT and CDR2 YNNKEL (reference sequence). CDR3 size: 21 residues. The V gene end was trimmed by 8 bases and the J gene end by 5 bases; junction bases not matched to a gene: 27. Here the CDR3 DNA reads TGTGCCAGCCAGGACCACCCCCGACGAGCTAGCGGGGGGGCGGGGCGGGAGACCCAGTACTTC. It codes for CASQDHPRRASGGAGRETQYF.

V is TRBV5-3 and J is TRBJ1-5; 7 nucleotides agree with TRBD1. TRBV5-3 carries the ORF label, with uncertain function. The CDR3 loop spans 15 amino acids. V lost 2 bases and J lost 8; bases outside the gene matches: 10. The DNA for the CDR3 is TGTGCCAGAAGCTTAGTATTCGAACAGGGGAAGCCCCAGCATTTT. Protein sequence: CARSLVFEQGKPQHF.

The chain combines TRBV4-1 with TRBJ1-3, with D uncertain. In germline, CDR1 is MGHRA, CDR2 YSYEKL. Trimming cost V 3 bases and J 9 bases, with 9 bases left between them. There are 12 residues in the CDR3. Written as DNA, the CDR3 is TGCGCCAGCAGCCACGAAACCGGCACCATATATTTT. It specifies CASSHETGTIYF.

This clone was recorded a few times. CDR3 loop: CASSQEASGMVNEQFF. CDR3 nucleotide sequence: TGTGCCAGCAGCCAAGAAGCTAGCGGGATGGTGAATGAGCAGTTCTTC. V is TRBV4-2 and J is TRBJ2-1; 9 bases are shared with TRBD2. CDR3 length: 16 amino acids. Germline CDR1 and CDR2: LGHNA and YNFKEQ. V gave up 0 bases and J gave up 7 bases; unmatched junction bases: 7.

The chain has TRBV27 and TRBJ1-5, with TRBD1 as a possible D gene (5 bases). V was pared by 4 bases and J by 5 bases, with 9 bases between. The CDR3 is 13 residues long. Germline V gene sequence: CDR1 MNHEY, CDR2 SMNVEV (reference sequence). CDR3 coding DNA: TGTGCCAGCAGTTCGACAGTCTATCAGCCCCAGCATTTT. This translates into CASSSTVYQPQHF.

The rearrangement links TRBV28 to TRBJ2-1, with 9 bases lining up with TRBD1. The CDR3 runs 16 residues. V was clipped by 3 bases and J by 7 bases; unmatched bases: 10. Per the germline V gene, CDR1 is MDHEN and CDR2 is SYDVKM. The CDR3 spells CASSLSLRDRDNEQFF. CDR3 coding DNA: TGTGCCAGCAGTTTGTCCCTACGGGACAGGGATAATGAGCAGTTCTTC.

This clone was recorded only once. The V gene is TRBV7-2, the J gene TRBJ1-6; 7 nucleotides match TRBD1. Germline-derived CDR1 and CDR2 are SGHTA and FQGNSA. The J segment lost 0 bases and the V segment lost 5 bases, leaving 10 bases of the junction unmatched. The CDR3 spans 18 residues. DNA for the CDR3: TGTGCCAGCAGCCCTGGCACAGGGGAGAGCTCCTATAATTCACCCCTCCACTTT. Protein sequence: CASSPGTGESSYNSPLHF.

This clone appeared once. The V call is TRBV18, the J call TRBJ2-1; the D gene is possibly TRBD1 (5 bases). The CDR3 is made up of 15 amino acids. CDR1 KGHSH and CDR2 LQKENI come from the germline V gene. Trimming took 1 base from V and 3 from J, leaving 10 bases between them. CDR3 residues: CASSPQGQLYNEQFF. The CDR3 DNA reads TGTGCCAGCTCACCACAAGGACAACTCTACAATGAGCAGTTCTTC.

This clone was detected a few times. The rearrangement links TRBV7-2 to TRBJ2-7; D might be TRBD2 (5 bases). The CDR3 is 16 residues long. Trimming shortened V by 5 bases and J by 0 bases, and 17 bases separated the two germline ends. Germline V CDR1 and CDR2: SGHTA, FQGNSA. CDR3: CASSPRTGRSSYEQYF. CDR3 in DNA: TGTGCCAGCAGCCCCCGGACTGGGCGGAGCTCCTACGAGCAGTACTTC.

The chain has TRBV28 and TRBJ1-5; a weak D match, TRBD1 (6 bases). Germline lookup yields CDR1 MDHEN and CDR2 SYDVKM. V gave up 7 bases and J gave up 4 bases, with 20 bases separating them. There are 16 residues in the CDR3. The CDR3 loop is CASNRGGAQGNQPQHF. The CDR3 bases are TGTGCCAGCAATCGCGGGGGGGCCCAAGGTAATCAGCCCCAGCATTTT.